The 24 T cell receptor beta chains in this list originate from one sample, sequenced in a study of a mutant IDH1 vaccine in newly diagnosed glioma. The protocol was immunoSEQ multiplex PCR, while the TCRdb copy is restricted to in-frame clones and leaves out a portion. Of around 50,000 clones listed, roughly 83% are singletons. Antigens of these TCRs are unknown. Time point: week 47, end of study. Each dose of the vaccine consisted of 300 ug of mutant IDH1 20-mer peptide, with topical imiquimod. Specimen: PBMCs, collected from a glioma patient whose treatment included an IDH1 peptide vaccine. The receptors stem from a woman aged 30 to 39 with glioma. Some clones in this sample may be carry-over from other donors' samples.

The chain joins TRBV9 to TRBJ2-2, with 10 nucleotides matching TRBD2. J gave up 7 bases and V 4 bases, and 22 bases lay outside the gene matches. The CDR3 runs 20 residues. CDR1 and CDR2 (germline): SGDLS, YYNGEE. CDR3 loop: CASSPRPWGWLAGVGGELFF. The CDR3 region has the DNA TGTGCCAGCAGCCCCCGGCCTTGGGGGTGGCTAGCGGGAGTAGGCGGGGAGCTGTTTTTT.

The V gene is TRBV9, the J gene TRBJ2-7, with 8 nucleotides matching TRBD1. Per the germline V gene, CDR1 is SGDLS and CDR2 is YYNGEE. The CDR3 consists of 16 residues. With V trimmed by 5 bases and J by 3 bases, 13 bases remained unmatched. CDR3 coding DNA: TGTGCCAGCAGTCTTACCGACCTAGGACAGGGCTACGAGCAGTACTTC. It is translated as CASSLTDLGQGYEQYF.

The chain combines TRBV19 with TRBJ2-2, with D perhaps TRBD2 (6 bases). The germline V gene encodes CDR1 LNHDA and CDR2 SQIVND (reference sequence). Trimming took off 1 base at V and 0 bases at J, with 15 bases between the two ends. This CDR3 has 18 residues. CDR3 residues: CASSIGSGPAPNTGELFF. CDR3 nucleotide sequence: TGTGCCAGTAGTATAGGGAGCGGGCCTGCCCCGAACACCGGGGAGCTGTTTTTT. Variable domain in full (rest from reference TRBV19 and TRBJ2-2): DGGITQSPKYLFRKEGQNVTLSCEQNLNHDAMYWYRQDPGQGLRLIYYSQIVNDFQKGDIAEGYSVSREKKESFPLTVTSAQKNPTAFYLCASSIGSGPAPNTGELFFGEGSRLTVL.

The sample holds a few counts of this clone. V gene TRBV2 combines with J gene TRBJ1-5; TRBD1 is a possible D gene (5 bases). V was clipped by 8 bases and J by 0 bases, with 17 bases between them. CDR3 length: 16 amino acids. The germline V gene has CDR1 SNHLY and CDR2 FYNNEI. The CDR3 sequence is CASCRGVGYSNQPQHF. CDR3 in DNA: TGTGCCAGCTGTAGGGGAGTCGGCTATAGCAATCAGCCCCAGCATTTT.

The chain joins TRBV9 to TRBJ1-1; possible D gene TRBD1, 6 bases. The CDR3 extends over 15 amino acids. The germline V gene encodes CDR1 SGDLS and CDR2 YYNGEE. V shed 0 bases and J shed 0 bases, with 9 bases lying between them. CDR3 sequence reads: CASSVGGGVNTEAFF. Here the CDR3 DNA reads TGTGCCAGCAGCGTAGGAGGGGGGGTGAACACTGAAGCTTTCTTT. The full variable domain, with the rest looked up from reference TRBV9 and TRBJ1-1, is DSGVTQTPKHLITATGQRVTLRCSPRSGDLSVYWYQQSLDQGLQFLIQYYNGEERAKGNILERFSAQQFPDLHSELNLSSLELGDSALYFCASSVGGGVNTEAFFGQGTRLTVV.

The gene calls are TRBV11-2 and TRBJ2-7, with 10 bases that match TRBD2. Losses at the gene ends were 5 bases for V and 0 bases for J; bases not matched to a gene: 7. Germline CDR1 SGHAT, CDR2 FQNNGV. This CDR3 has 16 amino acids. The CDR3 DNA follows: TGTGCCAGCAGCCTTGGACTAGCGGCCAACTCCTACGAGCAGTACTTC. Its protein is CASSLGLAANSYEQYF.

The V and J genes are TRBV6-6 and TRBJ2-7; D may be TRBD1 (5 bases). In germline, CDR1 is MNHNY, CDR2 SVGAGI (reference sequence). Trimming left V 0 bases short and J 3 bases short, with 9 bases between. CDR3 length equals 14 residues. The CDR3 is CASSYSKGLYEQYF. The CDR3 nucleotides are TGTGCCAGCAGTTACTCGAAGGGGCTCTACGAGCAGTACTTC.

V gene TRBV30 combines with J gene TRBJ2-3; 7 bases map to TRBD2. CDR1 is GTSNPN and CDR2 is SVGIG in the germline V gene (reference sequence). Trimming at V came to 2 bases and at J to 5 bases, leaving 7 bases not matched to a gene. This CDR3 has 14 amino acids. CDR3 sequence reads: CAWSMGGRVDTQYF. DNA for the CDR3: TGTGCCTGGAGTATGGGAGGGCGGGTAGATACGCAGTATTTT.

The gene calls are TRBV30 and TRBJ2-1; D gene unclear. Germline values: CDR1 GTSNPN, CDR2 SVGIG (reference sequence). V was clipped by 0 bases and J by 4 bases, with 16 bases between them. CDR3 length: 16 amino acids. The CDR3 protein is CAWSVRSYDSYNEQFF. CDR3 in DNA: TGTGCCTGGAGTGTTAGAAGTTATGATAGTTACAATGAGCAGTTCTTC.

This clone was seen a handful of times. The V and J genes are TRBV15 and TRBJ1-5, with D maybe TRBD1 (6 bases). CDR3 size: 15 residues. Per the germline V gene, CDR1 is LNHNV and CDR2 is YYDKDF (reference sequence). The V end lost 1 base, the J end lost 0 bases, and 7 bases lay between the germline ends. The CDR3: CATSRGTDSNQPQHF. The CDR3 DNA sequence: TGTGCCACCAGCAGAGGGACAGATAGCAATCAGCCCCAGCATTTT.

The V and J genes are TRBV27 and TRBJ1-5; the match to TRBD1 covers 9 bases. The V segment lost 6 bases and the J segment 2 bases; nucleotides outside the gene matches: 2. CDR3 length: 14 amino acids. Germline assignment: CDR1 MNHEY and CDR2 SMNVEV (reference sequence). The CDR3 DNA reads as TGTGCCAGCAGGAGGACAGGGGGCAATCAGCCCCAGCATTTT. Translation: CASRRTGGNQPQHF.

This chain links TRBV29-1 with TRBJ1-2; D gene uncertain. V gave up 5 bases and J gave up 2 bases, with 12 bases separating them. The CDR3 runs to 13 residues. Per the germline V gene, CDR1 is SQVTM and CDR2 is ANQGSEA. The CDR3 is CSVLGRINYGYTF. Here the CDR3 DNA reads TGCAGCGTTCTAGGGAGGATAAACTATGGCTACACCTTC.

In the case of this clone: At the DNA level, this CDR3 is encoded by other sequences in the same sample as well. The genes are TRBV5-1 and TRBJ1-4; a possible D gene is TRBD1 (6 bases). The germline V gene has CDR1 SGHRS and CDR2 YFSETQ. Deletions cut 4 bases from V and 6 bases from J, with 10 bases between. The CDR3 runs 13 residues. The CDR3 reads CASSGGGDEKLFF. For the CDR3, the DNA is TGCGCCAGCAGCGGAGGGGGGGATGAAAAACTGTTTTTT.

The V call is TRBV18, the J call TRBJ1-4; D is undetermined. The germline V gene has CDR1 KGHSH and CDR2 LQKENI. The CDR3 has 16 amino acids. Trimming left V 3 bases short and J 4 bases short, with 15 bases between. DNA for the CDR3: TGTGCCAGCTCACCTCTGGAAATAAGGGATAATGAAAAACTGTTTTTT. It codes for CASSPLEIRDNEKLFF.

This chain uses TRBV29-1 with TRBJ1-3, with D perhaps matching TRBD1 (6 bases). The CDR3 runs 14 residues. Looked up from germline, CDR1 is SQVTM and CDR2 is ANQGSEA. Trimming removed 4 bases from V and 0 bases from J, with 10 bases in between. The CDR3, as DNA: TGCAGCGTTGGGGAAGGGGGCTCTGGAAACACCATATATTTT. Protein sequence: CSVGEGGSGNTIYF.

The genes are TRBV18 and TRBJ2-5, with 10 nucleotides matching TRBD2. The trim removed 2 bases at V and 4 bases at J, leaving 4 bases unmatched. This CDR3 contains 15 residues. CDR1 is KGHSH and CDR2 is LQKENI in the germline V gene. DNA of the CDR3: TGTGCCAGCTCACCAGCCCAGCGGGAGGGAGAGACCCAGTACTTC. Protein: CASSPAQREGETQYF.

The CDR3 reads CASSIRQGYDNEQFF. The DNA of the CDR3 is TGTGCCAGTAGTATCCGACAGGGGTACGACAATGAGCAGTTCTTC. The rearrangement joins TRBV19 to TRBJ2-1, with 8 bases that match TRBD1. This CDR3 is built from 15 residues. The germline V gene has CDR1 LNHDA and CDR2 SQIVND (reference sequence). After removal of 3 bases from V and 5 bases from J, the junction contained 6 bases not matched to a gene.

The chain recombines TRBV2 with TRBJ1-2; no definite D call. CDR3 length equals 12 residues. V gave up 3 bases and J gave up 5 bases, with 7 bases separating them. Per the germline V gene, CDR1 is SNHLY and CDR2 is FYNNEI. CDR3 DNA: TGTGCCAGCAGTGAGGGAGAGTATGGCTACACCTTC. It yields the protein CASSEGEYGYTF.

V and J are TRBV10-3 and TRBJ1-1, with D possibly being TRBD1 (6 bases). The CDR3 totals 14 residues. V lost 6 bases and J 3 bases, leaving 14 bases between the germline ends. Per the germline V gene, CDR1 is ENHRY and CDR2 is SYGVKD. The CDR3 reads CAISLQEGDTEAFF. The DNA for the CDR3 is TGTGCCATCAGCCTACAGGAGGGGGACACTGAAGCTTTCTTT.

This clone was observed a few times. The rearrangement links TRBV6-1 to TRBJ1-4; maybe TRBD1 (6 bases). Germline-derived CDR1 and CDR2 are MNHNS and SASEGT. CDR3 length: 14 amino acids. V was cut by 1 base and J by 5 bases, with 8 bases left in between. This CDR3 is CASSEEGGNEKLFF. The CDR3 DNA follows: TGTGCCAGCAGTGAAGAGGGGGGGAATGAAAAACTGTTTTTT.

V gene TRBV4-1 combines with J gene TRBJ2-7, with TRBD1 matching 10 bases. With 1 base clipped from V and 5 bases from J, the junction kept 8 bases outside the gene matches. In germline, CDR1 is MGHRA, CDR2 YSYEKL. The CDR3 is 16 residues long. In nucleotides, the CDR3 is TGCGCCAGCAGCCAAGGGGGGGACAGGGGAACCGACGAGCAGTACTTC. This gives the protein CASSQGGDRGTDEQYF.

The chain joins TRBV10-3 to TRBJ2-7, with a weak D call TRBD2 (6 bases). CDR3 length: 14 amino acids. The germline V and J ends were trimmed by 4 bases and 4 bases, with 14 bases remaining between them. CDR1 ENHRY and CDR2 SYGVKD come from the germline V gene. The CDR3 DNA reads TGTGCCATCAGTGGGAGGGCCACCTTATACGAGCAGTACTTC. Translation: CAISGRATLYEQYF.

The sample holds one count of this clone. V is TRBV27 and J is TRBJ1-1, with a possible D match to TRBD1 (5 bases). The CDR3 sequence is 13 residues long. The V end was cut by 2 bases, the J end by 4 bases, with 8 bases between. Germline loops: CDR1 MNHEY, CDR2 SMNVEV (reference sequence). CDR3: CASSLTGTTEAFF. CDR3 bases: TGTGCCAGCAGTTTAACAGGCACCACTGAAGCTTTCTTT.

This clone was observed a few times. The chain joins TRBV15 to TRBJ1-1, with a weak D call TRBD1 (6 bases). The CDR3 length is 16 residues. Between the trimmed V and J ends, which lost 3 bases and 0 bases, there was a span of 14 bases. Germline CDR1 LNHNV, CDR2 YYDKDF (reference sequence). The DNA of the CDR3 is TGTGCCACCAGCAGCCCACCAGGGGCTCTGAACACTGAAGCTTTCTTT. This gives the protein CATSSPPGALNTEAFF.